The clone carrying this T cell receptor (beta chain) has more than one count but fewer than ten. Its cognate antigen is unknown. Sorting produced populations that all topped 95% purity. The data derive from a study of beta chain features in type 1 diabetes. Germline loops: CDR1 LNHDA, CDR2 SQIVND (reference sequence). V lost 6 bases and J lost 1, with 15 bases in between. The CDR3 loop spans 15 amino acids. TCRB transcripts that were expressed got sequenced, as all of the isolated RNA had been reverse transcribed. The data were produced by immunoSEQ multiplex PCR, yet TCRdb's version contains in-frame clones alone and is incomplete. The sample yields tens of thousands of clones, around 49% seen once. Study conclusions and caveats: For Type 1 diabetes patients, all four CD4+ subsets carried TCRB CDR3s that were moderately but significantly shorter. Across patients, naive, central memory and Treg TCRB repertoires exhibited apparently greater similarity than was observed across healthy donors. Although PCR might favor shorter templates, it would do so equally in patients and controls.

Sequencing was carried out using central memory CD4+ T cells from blood. This rearrangement joins TRBV19 to TRBJ1-1; D ambiguous. The receptor was isolated from a man aged 25 to 45 with type 1 diabetes. CDR3 nucleotide sequence: TGTGCCAGTAGCCCGTTCTGGGAGGGGAACACTGAAGCTTTCTTT. As protein: CASSPFWEGNTEAFF.